Presented here are 15 T cell receptor beta chains from one specimen sequenced in a study of cytomegalovirus exposure and HLA in healthy donors. It was with 60 Vbeta and 13 Jbeta primers that the PCR ran. The table came from immunoSEQ multiplex PCR; TCRdb's copy has only in-frame clones and leaves some out. The table records roughly 180,000 clones, 60% to 85% of them present only once. Sequencing used PBMCs. Receptors were obtained from a girl between 10 and 17 years old in good health and CMV-seropositive.

The gene calls are TRBV7-2 and TRBJ2-5; 11 nucleotides align to TRBD2. The germline V gene has CDR1 SGHTA and CDR2 FQGNSA. The J segment lost 5 bases and the V segment lost 4 bases, leaving 12 bases of the junction unmatched. CDR3 length: 17 amino acids. The CDR3 DNA is TGTGCCAGCAGCTCAGTGGCTAGCGGGGGGCGGGGGGAGACCCAGTACTTC. As protein: CASSSVASGGRGETQYF.

The chain couples TRBV4-3 to TRBJ1-2; no clear D. Germline CDR1 and CDR2: LGHNA and YSLEER. The CDR3 runs to 16 residues. V was trimmed by 2 bases and J by 4 bases, leaving 17 bases between them. The CDR3 DNA follows: TGCGCCAGCAGCCAACACCGCAACAGCGGGTTCTATGGCTACACCTTC. Amino acid sequence: CASSQHRNSGFYGYTF.

This clone was found a few times. A junction end diverges from the germline sequence, so it may reflect a read error. V gene TRBV27 combines with J gene TRBJ1-1; D is undetermined. This CDR3 comprises 12 residues. Germline V gene sequence: CDR1 MNHEY, CDR2 SMNVEV (reference sequence). CDR3 in amino acids: CASSVGSSPLSF. The CDR3 DNA sequence: TGTGCCAGCAGTGTCGGGTCTTCCCCTCTAAGCTTT.

The chain is built from TRBV6-5 and TRBJ1-6; D may be TRBD1 (6 bases). CDR3 length: 15 amino acids. Germline CDR1 reads MNHEY; CDR2 reads SVGAGI. V gave up 2 bases and J gave up 8 bases, with 13 bases separating them. CDR3 amino acids: CASSYTGPVHSPLHF. CDR3 in DNA: TGTGCCAGCAGTTACACAGGGCCAGTTCATTCACCCCTCCACTTT.

The chain combines TRBV5-1 with TRBJ1-3; unclear D gene. The CDR3 spans 13 residues. The ends were cut back, 4 bases at V and 4 bases at J, with 9 bases in the middle. Germline CDR1 is SGHRS and CDR2 is YFSETQ. The CDR3 DNA follows: TGCGCCAGCAGCCAGGCATCCGGAAACACCATATATTTT. Protein product: CASSQASGNTIYF.

The chain is built from TRBV4-2 and TRBJ2-5; 11 nucleotides align to TRBD2. The V segment lost 1 base and the J segment 2 bases; nucleotides outside the gene matches: 9. The CDR3 is 18 amino acids. Germline V lookup: CDR1 LGHNA, CDR2 YNFKEQ. CDR3 in amino acids: CASSQALAGAYQQETQYF. The DNA of the CDR3 is TGTGCCAGCAGCCAAGCACTAGCGGGGGCCTACCAACAAGAGACCCAGTACTTC.

V usage is TRBV5-6 and J usage is TRBJ2-1, with TRBD2 as a possible D gene (6 bases). The CDR3 sequence is 17 residues long. The V end lost 0 bases, the J end lost 4 bases, and 17 bases lay between the germline ends. Germline CDR1 SGHDT, CDR2 YYEEEE. CDR3 nucleotides: TGTGCCAGCAGCTTGGGTGCGGGGAGGATGGGTTACAATGAGCAGTTCTTC. This encodes CASSLGAGRMGYNEQFF.

The chain joins TRBV4-1 to TRBJ1-4, with a possible D match to TRBD1 (6 bases). Trimming took off 0 bases at V and 4 bases at J, with 12 bases between the two ends. CDR1 MGHRA and CDR2 YSYEKL come from the germline V gene. The CDR3 is 16 amino acids. DNA of the CDR3: TGCGCCAGCAGCCAAGAGGGCGGACAGTTTAATGAAAAACTGTTTTTT. It encodes CASSQEGGQFNEKLFF.

The CDR3 region is CASSNSGGAQETQYF. DNA for the CDR3: TGTGCCAGCAGCAATAGCGGGGGGGCACAAGAGACCCAGTACTTC. V usage is TRBV6-5 and J usage is TRBJ2-5, with 11 bases that match TRBD2. Germline-derived CDR1 and CDR2 are MNHEY and SVGAGI. The CDR3 is 15 residues long. V gave up 6 bases and J gave up 2 bases; unmatched junction bases: 5.

The chain employs TRBV4-1 and TRBJ1-3, with a tentative D call TRBD1 (6 bases). The V gene lost 0 bases and the J gene lost 0 bases, with 9 bases spanning the gap. From germline, CDR1 is MGHRA and CDR2 YSYEKL. The CDR3 sequence is 16 residues long. CDR3 nucleotides: TGCGCCAGCAGCCAAGAAGGACAGAACTCTGGAAACACCATATATTTT. Translation: CASSQEGQNSGNTIYF.

The chain combines TRBV7-8 with TRBJ1-5, with D possibly being TRBD1 (6 bases). V was cut by 1 base and J by 0 bases, with 16 bases left in between. CDR3 length: 18 residues. Per germline, CDR1 SGHVS and CDR2 FQNEAQ. As DNA, the CDR3 is TGTGCCAGCAGCTTAGAAGGACAGACGTATTATAGCAATCAGCCCCAGCATTTT. Protein: CASSLEGQTYYSNQPQHF.

The V call is TRBV7-2, the J call TRBJ1-4; D is unclear. V was shortened by 4 bases and J by 8 bases, with 14 bases between the two germline ends. CDR1 is SGHTA, CDR2 FQGNSA, per germline. The CDR3 runs 14 residues. DNA of the CDR3: TGTGCCAGCAGCTCCCACGGGGTGAGGGAAAAACTGTTTTTT. Amino acid sequence: CASSSHGVREKLFF.

The CDR3 loop reads CAISESLAGEETQYF. CDR3 sequence (DNA): TGTGCCATCAGTGAGTCACTAGCGGGGGAAGAGACCCAGTACTTC. The V call is TRBV10-3, the J call TRBJ2-5; 11 bases line up with TRBD2. Germline lookup yields CDR1 ENHRY and CDR2 SYGVKD. The CDR3 has 15 residues. The ends lost 0 bases at V and 3 bases at J; junction bases unmatched: 0.

The J gene is TRBJ2-3, the V gene TRBV2; 8 bases are shared with TRBD1. Losses at the gene ends were 7 bases for V and 6 bases for J; bases not matched to a gene: 6. CDR1 is SNHLY and CDR2 is FYNNEI in the germline V gene. The CDR3 covers 13 residues. As DNA, the CDR3 is TGTGCCAGCAATGTCAGGGGGCCTGATACGCAGTATTTT. It is translated as CASNVRGPDTQYF.

The CDR3, as DNA: TGTGCCATCAGTGGACTAGCGACTAGCACAGATACGCAGTATTTT. Translation: CAISGLATSTDTQYF. The V call is TRBV10-3, the J call TRBJ2-3; 8 bases align to TRBD2. The germline V gene has CDR1 ENHRY and CDR2 SYGVKD. The CDR3 consists of 15 residues. With 4 bases clipped from V and 0 bases from J, the junction kept 3 bases outside the gene matches.